This T cell receptor (beta chain) was identified in a study of blood T cell repertoires in COVID-19. In the study overall: Specimens from acute and convalescent COVID-19 originated in the United States, Italy and Spain. T cells, B-cell-depleted T cells, or PBMCs provided the cDNA or gDNA that served as material.

Authors' processing steps: Amplifying reference gene primers gave estimates of nucleated cell counts. Here immunoSEQ multiplex PCR was the method, and the copy in TCRdb shows in-frame clones only, minus some. That table gives V, J and clone size, and the DNA gave D and trimming. The sample gives 250,000 to 350,000 clones, 84% of which show up once; more than 1.4% is in the top ten. Trimming removed 3 bases from V and 2 bases from J, with 7 bases in between. This CDR3 is built from 14 residues. Germline-derived CDR1 and CDR2 are MNHEY and SMNVEV (reference sequence). Seattle patient enrollment occurred during active infection, with longitudinal follow-up thereafter.

The sequence derives from a human donor with COVID-19, enrolled during active disease. The donor label of this sample is uncertain. This rearrangement joins TRBV27 to TRBJ2-2; D might be TRBD2 (5 bases). Sequenced material: peripheral blood. The CDR3 spells CASSFTSNTGELFF. CDR3 bases: TGTGCCAGCAGTTTCACTAGTAACACCGGGGAGCTGTTTTTT.